These 21 T cell receptor beta chains came from one sample sequenced in a study of cytomegalovirus exposure and HLA in healthy donors. PCR used 60 Vbeta primers and 13 Jbeta primers. Data came from immunoSEQ multiplex PCR; TCRdb stores just in-frame clones and leaves some out. The table has roughly 100,000 clones, roughly three quarters seen once. Sequencing was carried out using PBMCs. The receptors shown here come from a man aged 40-50 years in good health and CMV-seronegative.

This clone was detected once. The chain has TRBV27 and TRBJ2-3; D is unclear. CDR1 and CDR2 (germline): MNHEY, SMNVEV (reference sequence). With 10 bases removed from V and 6 bases from J, the gap between germline ends came to 20 bases. The CDR3 is 14 amino acids. The DNA for the CDR3 is TGTGCCACCGCAGACCACCTGGCGGCGGATACGCAGTATTTT. This encodes CATADHLAADTQYF.

The chain combines TRBV19 with TRBJ2-7, with D maybe TRBD1 (6 bases). The ends were cut back, 3 bases at V and 3 bases at J, with 12 bases in the middle. The germline gives CDR1 LNHDA, CDR2 SQIVND (reference sequence). CDR3 length equals 14 residues. CDR3 loop: CASSMGEGGYEQYF. CDR3 DNA: TGTGCCAGTAGTATGGGGGAAGGGGGCTACGAGCAGTACTTC.

The rearrangement uses TRBV11-3 and TRBJ1-4; 9 positions match TRBD1. V trimming: 5 bases; J trimming: 6 bases; junction bases outside the gene matches: 4. Germline lookup yields CDR1 SGHNT and CDR2 YENEEA. The CDR3 length is 14 residues. CDR3 region: CASSIGQGYEKLFF. The CDR3 DNA reads TGTGCCAGCAGCATTGGACAGGGGTATGAAAAACTGTTTTTT.

CDR3 residues: CASRWGQLEQYF. CDR3 nucleotides: TGTGCCAGCAGGTGGGGACAGCTCGAGCAGTACTTC. The chain recombines TRBV5-8 with TRBJ2-7; 7 bases align to TRBD1. The J segment lost 6 bases and the V segment lost 5 bases, leaving 5 bases of the junction unmatched. This CDR3 is built from 12 residues. The germline V gene encodes CDR1 SGHTS and CDR2 YDEGEE.

The chain uses TRBV6-5 and TRBJ1-4; 8 nucleotides line up with TRBD1. Trimming removed 6 bases from V and 7 bases from J; junction bases left unmatched: 10. In germline, CDR1 is MNHEY, CDR2 SVGAGI. The CDR3 runs to 15 residues. For the CDR3, the DNA is TGTGCCAGCAGGGAGAATGGACAGGGCACTGAAAAACTGTTTTTT. As protein: CASRENGQGTEKLFF.

The sample holds a few counts of this clone. V usage is TRBV27 and J usage is TRBJ2-7, with 13 bases aligning to TRBD2. The CDR3 runs 16 residues. V shed 5 bases and J 9 bases; nucleotides not matched to a gene: 13. Germline V gene data show CDR1 as MNHEY and CDR2 as SMNVEV (reference sequence). CDR3 sequence: CASSGGMTSGGSGQYF. The CDR3 nucleotides read TGTGCCAGCAGTGGAGGAATGACTAGCGGGGGGTCGGGGCAGTACTTC.

This chain uses TRBV6-4 with TRBJ1-2; possibly TRBD1 for D (5 bases). Per germline, CDR1 MRHNA and CDR2 SNTAGT. The CDR3 runs to 15 residues. With 6 bases removed from V and 5 bases from J, the gap between germline ends came to 19 bases. CDR3 bases: TGTGCCAGCAGAGGGGCAGGAAGATTTGGGTATGGCTACACCTTC. It translates to CASRGAGRFGYGYTF.

This sequence joins TRBV13 and TRBJ2-7; TRBD1 might be the D (6 bases). The CDR3 extends over 12 amino acids. The ends were cut back, 4 bases at V and 7 bases at J, with 11 bases in the middle. Germline V gives CDR1 PRHDT, CDR2 FYEKMQ (reference sequence). In DNA form, the CDR3 reads TGTGCCAGCAGCTGGGGGCTGGGAGAGCAGTACTTC. Translating it yields CASSWGLGEQYF.

CDR3 sequence (DNA): TGTGCCAGTAGTATAGGGGGGACAGGTCAGCCCCAGCATTTT. Translated, it gives CASSIGGTGQPQHF. The rearrangement joins TRBV19 to TRBJ1-5; 8 bases are a match to TRBD1. This CDR3 comprises 14 residues. Germline-derived CDR1 and CDR2 are LNHDA and SQIVND (reference sequence). Trimming cost V 1 base and J 6 bases; bases outside gene matches: 2.

The chain carries TRBV27 and TRBJ1-2; D is unclear. Per germline, CDR1 MNHEY and CDR2 SMNVEV (reference sequence). V was clipped by 7 bases and J by 0 bases, with 9 bases between them. The CDR3 has 13 amino acids. The DNA of the CDR3 is TGTGCCAGCATCCTGCAGGCTAACTATGGCTACACCTTC. Its protein is CASILQANYGYTF.

The rearrangement joins TRBV5-1 to TRBJ2-3; unclear D gene. The CDR3 is 14 residues long. Germline V gene data show CDR1 as SGHRS and CDR2 as YFSETQ. The ends were cut back, 4 bases at V and 1 base at J, with 10 bases in the middle. CDR3 sequence reads: CASSIRQGTDTQYF. The CDR3 nucleotides read TGCGCCAGCAGCATCCGACAAGGCACAGATACGCAGTATTTT.

The genes are TRBV5-5 and TRBJ2-7; 8 bases agree with TRBD1. Germline CDR1 is SGHKS and CDR2 is YYEKEE (reference sequence). CDR3 length equals 13 residues. After removal of 3 bases from V and 3 bases from J, the junction contained 2 bases not matched to a gene. The DNA for the CDR3 is TGTGCCAGCAGCTACGGACAGGGCTACGAGCAGTACTTC. It yields the protein CASSYGQGYEQYF. The full variable domain, its missing parts supplied by reference TRBV5-5 and TRBJ2-7, is DAGVTQSPTHLIKTRGQQVTLRCSPISGHKSVSWYQQVLGQGPQFIFQYYEKEERGRGNFPDRFSARQFPNYSSELNVNALLLGDSALYLCASSYGQGYEQYFGPGTRLTVT.

This chain connects TRBV5-1 to TRBJ2-5, with TRBD2 identical over 10 bases. V shed 4 bases and J 2 bases; nucleotides not matched to a gene: 5. This CDR3 spans 15 amino acids. The germline CDR1 and CDR2 sequences are SGHRS and YFSETQ. In DNA, the CDR3 is TGCGCCAGCAGCATTGGGACTAGCGTTCAAGAGACCCAGTACTTC. Protein product: CASSIGTSVQETQYF.

This sequence joins TRBV29-1 and TRBJ2-3, with TRBD2 as a possible D gene (5 bases). The germline CDR1 and CDR2 sequences are SQVTM and ANQGSEA. Trimming cost V 2 bases and J 0 bases, with 12 bases left between them. The CDR3 length is 15 residues. The CDR3 sequence is CSVESGDPSTDTQYF. The CDR3 bases are TGCAGCGTTGAAAGCGGAGACCCTAGCACAGATACGCAGTATTTT.

The rearrangement links TRBV27 to TRBJ1-5; a possible D gene is TRBD1 (5 bases). The CDR3 totals 16 residues. V shed 6 bases and J shed 3 bases, with 18 bases lying between them. In germline, CDR1 is MNHEY, CDR2 SMNVEV (reference sequence). The CDR3, as DNA: TGTGCCAGCAGCTCCCGGGGGTGGACCCTCAATCAGCCCCAGCATTTT. Translating it yields CASSSRGWTLNQPQHF.

The CDR3 sequence is CASSAGGEETEAFF. The CDR3 bases are TGTGCCAGCAGTGCGGGGGGCGAGGAAACTGAAGCTTTCTTT. The chain uses TRBV6-4 and TRBJ1-1; tentative D call: TRBD1 (6 bases). Between the trimmed V and J ends, which lost 4 bases and 5 bases, there was a span of 14 bases. This CDR3 is 14 amino acids long. The germline V gene encodes CDR1 MRHNA and CDR2 SNTAGT.

This chain joins TRBV5-6 and TRBJ1-6; possible D gene TRBD1, 5 bases. Germline values: CDR1 SGHDT, CDR2 YYEEEE. Deletions cut 1 base from V and 7 bases from J, with 9 bases between. This CDR3 contains 14 residues. CDR3 sequence reads: CASSLLGANSPLHF. In DNA form, the CDR3 reads TGTGCCAGCAGCTTGTTAGGGGCCAATTCACCCCTCCACTTT.

The chain couples TRBV7-2 to TRBJ2-3; D gene ambiguous. Germline loops: CDR1 SGHTA, CDR2 FQGNSA. The CDR3 consists of 16 residues. Trimming left V 6 bases short and J 0 bases short, with 16 bases between. This chain's CDR3 is CASRQSVIPSTDTQYF. The CDR3 DNA reads as TGTGCCAGCAGACAGTCAGTGATCCCTAGCACAGATACGCAGTATTTT. The complete variable domain, with remaining parts taken from reference TRBV7-2 and TRBJ2-3, reads GAGVSQSPSNKVTEKGKDVELRCDPISGHTALYWYRQSLGQGLEFLIYFQGNSAPDKSGLPSDRFSAERTGGSVSTLTIQRTQQEDSAVYLCASRQSVIPSTDTQYFGPGTRLTVL.

This chain connects TRBV7-3 to TRBJ1-1; no definite D call. The V gene's germline CDR1 is SGHTA and CDR2 FQGTGA. The CDR3 contains 15 residues. Trimming took 2 bases from V and 1 from J, leaving 11 bases between them. CDR3 loop: CASSLGLYGNTEAFF. Written as DNA, the CDR3 is TGTGCCAGCAGCTTAGGTCTATACGGGAACACTGAAGCTTTCTTT.

The CDR3 nucleotides are TGTGCTAGTGGTTCCATACCCGGGACAGGGAGAGCGGAGCAGTACTTC. It codes for CASGSIPGTGRAEQYF. The chain is built from TRBV12-5 and TRBJ2-7; 9 nucleotides agree with TRBD1. The ends lost 4 bases at V and 7 bases at J; junction bases unmatched: 14. Germline V gene lookup returns CDR1 LGHNT and CDR2 FRNRAP. The CDR3 has 16 residues. Filled out from reference TRBV12-5 and TRBJ2-7, the complete variable domain reads DARVTQTPRHKVTEMGQEVTMRCQPILGHNTVFWYRQTMMQGLELLAYFRNRAPLDDSGMPKDRFSAEMPDATLATLKIQPSEPRDSAVYFCASGSIPGTGRAEQYFGPGTRLTVT.

The chain has TRBV5-8 and TRBJ2-7; 8 bases agree with TRBD2. V was clipped by 3 bases and J by 1 base; unmatched bases: 9. Germline lookup yields CDR1 SGHTS and CDR2 YDEGEE. The CDR3 length is 16 residues. For the CDR3, the DNA is TGTGCCAGCAGCTGGAGGACTAGCTCCCTGTCCTACGAGCAGTACTTC. Its translation is CASSWRTSSLSYEQYF.